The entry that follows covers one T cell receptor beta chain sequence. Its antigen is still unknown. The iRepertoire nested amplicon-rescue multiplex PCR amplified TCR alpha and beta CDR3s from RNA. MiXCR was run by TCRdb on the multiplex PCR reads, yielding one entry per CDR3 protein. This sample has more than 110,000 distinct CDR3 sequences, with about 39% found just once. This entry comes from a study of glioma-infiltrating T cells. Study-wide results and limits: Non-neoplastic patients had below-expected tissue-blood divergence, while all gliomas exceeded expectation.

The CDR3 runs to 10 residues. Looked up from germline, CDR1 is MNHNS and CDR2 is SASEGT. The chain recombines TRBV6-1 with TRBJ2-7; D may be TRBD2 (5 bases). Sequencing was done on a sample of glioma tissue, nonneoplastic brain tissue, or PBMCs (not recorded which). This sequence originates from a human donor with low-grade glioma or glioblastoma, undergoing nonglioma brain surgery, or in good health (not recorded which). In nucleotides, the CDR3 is TGTGCGATCACCCGACGGGGGCAGTACTTC. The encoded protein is CAITRRGQYF.